This T cell receptor beta chain was obtained from a study of OX40 agonist ivuxolimab in advanced cancers. Study-level information: Having had anti-PD-1, anti-PD-L1 or anti-CTLA-4 therapy before was allowed, and under 50% had some. Study-level results: CD4+ T cells averaged fewer expanded clones than CD8+ T cells. Clonal expansion was among the lowest in partial responders at 0.1-3.0 mg/kg, especially CD8+.

This clone has just a few counts. The antigen is unknown. This CDR3 comprises 16 residues. The germline gives CDR1 SGHNT, CDR2 YYREEE (reference sequence). Trimming removed 4 bases from V and 2 bases from J; junction bases left unmatched: 3. Measured with immunoSEQ multiplex PCR; TCRdb has only the in-frame clones, and not every one. The sample records 35,000 to 50,000 clones, approximately 90% being singletons. The chain employs TRBV5-4 and TRBJ2-6; 10 bases match TRBD1. The TCR sequence derives from an adult with an advanced solid tumor such as melanoma, head and neck, liver or kidney cancer. The sequenced sample was CD4+ or CD8+ T cells sorted from blood, obtained in a trial of the OX40 agonist ivuxolimab. The chain's CDR3 is CASSLGTGAGANVLTF. The CDR3 DNA reads as TGTGCCAGCAGCCTGGGGACAGGGGCTGGGGCCAACGTCCTGACTTTC.